Listed below are T cell receptor beta chains from one sample, sequenced in a study of blood T cell repertoires in COVID-19. Sequencing used immunoSEQ multiplex PCR; TCRdb keeps in-frame clones, though not all of them. The sample has 250,000 to 300,000 clones, roughly four fifths seen once. The sample was PBMCs or T cells enriched from blood (not recorded which). The receptors here all came from a man aged 35-49 years who had been exposed to COVID-19. CDR3s include the opening cysteine and the closing phenylalanine or tryptophan. The D gene is left open where the match is weak. Size values are once, few and many counts, or a class for expanded clones, and some rows have none.

d_gene: TRBD2
v_gene: TRBV15
j_gene: TRBJ2-1
abundance: -
CDR3aa: CATRGSGSSYEQFF
CDR3nt: TGTGCCACCAGGGGTAGCGGGAGTTCCTATGAGCAGTTCTTC

d_gene: TRBD1
v_gene: TRBV4-1
j_gene: TRBJ2-7
abundance: -
CDR3aa: CASSQPQGYGYEQYF
CDR3nt: TGCGCCAGCAGCCAACCACAGGGGTATGGCTACGAGCAGTACTTC

d_gene: -
v_gene: TRBV29-1
j_gene: TRBJ2-1
abundance: -
CDR3aa: CSVAFRQVDNEQFF
CDR3nt: TGCAGCGTTGCATTCCGACAGGTAGACAATGAGCAGTTCTTC

d_gene: -
v_gene: TRBV15
j_gene: TRBJ1-3
abundance: -
CDR3aa: CATSRDGFGEDTIYF
CDR3nt: TGTGCCACCAGCAGAGATGGGTTCGGAGAGGACACCATATATTTT

d_gene: TRBD2
v_gene: TRBV12-3/TRBV12-4
j_gene: TRBJ2-1
abundance: -
CDR3aa: CASSSGTRKFF
CDR3nt: TGTGCCAGCAGTTCCGGGACTAGGAAGTTCTTC

d_gene: -
v_gene: TRBV6-5
j_gene: TRBJ2-2
abundance: -
CDR3aa: CASSYYWPGSTGELFF
CDR3nt: TGTGCCAGCAGTTACTATTGGCCCGGGTCCACCGGGGAGCTGTTTTTT

d_gene: TRBD1
v_gene: TRBV6-4
j_gene: TRBJ2-3
abundance: -
CDR3aa: CASSDSTGGADTQYF
CDR3nt: TGTGCCAGCAGTGACTCGACAGGGGGGGCAGATACGCAGTATTTT

d_gene: TRBD1
v_gene: TRBV30
j_gene: TRBJ1-1
abundance: -
CDR3aa: CAWSGGQGKGAFF
CDR3nt: TGTGCCTGGAGTGGGGGACAGGGCAAGGGAGCTTTCTTT

d_gene: -
v_gene: TRBV7-9
j_gene: TRBJ1-2
abundance: -
CDR3aa: CASSSTQTPPSYTF
CDR3nt: TGTGCCAGCAGCTCCACTCAGACTCCTCCTAGCTACACCTTC

d_gene: TRBD2
v_gene: TRBV7-6
j_gene: TRBJ2-3
abundance: -
CDR3aa: CASSKLAGGPAWTDTQYF
CDR3nt: TGTGCCAGCAGCAAACTAGCGGGAGGGCCGGCTTGGACAGATACGCAGTATTTT

d_gene: TRBD1
v_gene: TRBV6-1
j_gene: TRBJ1-2
abundance: -
CDR3aa: CASSDSPGQANGYTF
CDR3nt: TGTGCCAGCAGTGACAGCCCGGGACAGGCAAATGGCTACACCTTC

d_gene: TRBD1
v_gene: TRBV5-1
j_gene: TRBJ2-1
abundance: -
CDR3aa: CASSPGQGAGEQFF
CDR3nt: TGCGCCAGCAGCCCGGGACAGGGGGCGGGTGAGCAGTTCTTC

d_gene: TRBD2
v_gene: TRBV24-1
j_gene: TRBJ2-1
abundance: -
CDR3aa: CATSETGGIKNEQFF
CDR3nt: TGTGCCACCAGTGAGACGGGAGGGATAAAGAATGAGCAGTTCTTC

d_gene: TRBD2
v_gene: TRBV11-3
j_gene: TRBJ2-1
abundance: few
CDR3aa: CATGRGYNEQFF
CDR3nt: TGTGCCACTGGGAGGGGATACAATGAGCAGTTCTTC

d_gene: TRBD1
v_gene: TRBV30
j_gene: TRBJ1-5
abundance: -
CDR3aa: CAWASGTGYTQPQHF
CDR3nt: TGTGCCTGGGCCTCCGGGACAGGGTACACTCAGCCCCAGCATTTT

d_gene: -
v_gene: TRBV10-3
j_gene: TRBJ1-2
abundance: -
CDR3aa: CAISLDSYGYTF
CDR3nt: TGTGCCATCTCCCTGGACAGCTATGGCTACACCTTC

d_gene: -
v_gene: TRBV24-1
j_gene: TRBJ2-1
abundance: once
CDR3aa: CATSDPTNLYNEQFF
CDR3nt: TGTGCCACCAGTGACCCTACGAACCTTTACAATGAGCAGTTCTTC

d_gene: -
v_gene: TRBV10-2
j_gene: TRBJ1-5
abundance: -
CDR3aa: CASSNRGGNQPQHF
CDR3nt: TGCGCCAGCAGCAATCGAGGGGGAAATCAGCCCCAGCATTTT

d_gene: TRBD2
v_gene: TRBV24-1
j_gene: TRBJ2-3
abundance: -
CDR3aa: CATSGRAGGPDTQYF
CDR3nt: TGTGCCACCAGTGGTCGAGCGGGAGGGCCAGATACGCAGTATTTT

d_gene: TRBD1
v_gene: TRBV9
j_gene: TRBJ2-7
abundance: -
CDR3aa: CASSVVGQGMDEQYF
CDR3nt: TGTGCCAGCAGCGTAGTCGGACAGGGGATGGACGAGCAGTACTTC

d_gene: TRBD2
v_gene: TRBV19
j_gene: TRBJ2-5
abundance: few
CDR3aa: CASPRTSSATQYF
CDR3nt: TGTGCCAGCCCTAGGACTAGCTCCGCGACCCAGTACTTC

d_gene: -
v_gene: TRBV20-1
j_gene: TRBJ2-3
abundance: -
CDR3aa: CSASHGDTQYF
CDR3nt: TGCAGTGCCTCCCATGGCGATACGCAGTATTTT

d_gene: -
v_gene: TRBV6-5
j_gene: TRBJ2-2
abundance: few
CDR3aa: CASMRQLGGTGELFF
CDR3nt: TGTGCCAGCATGAGGCAGTTGGGGGGCACCGGGGAGCTGTTTTTT

d_gene: -
v_gene: TRBV4-2
j_gene: TRBJ2-5
abundance: -
CDR3aa: CASSQDIGAQETQYF
CDR3nt: TGTGCCAGCAGCCAAGATATTGGGGCTCAAGAGACCCAGTACTTC

d_gene: TRBD1
v_gene: TRBV6-6
j_gene: TRBJ2-7
abundance: once
CDR3aa: CATDVYRGLREQYF
CDR3nt: TGTGCCACCGACGTCTACAGGGGGCTCCGCGAGCAGTACTTC

d_gene: TRBD1
v_gene: TRBV2
j_gene: TRBJ1-4
abundance: -
CDR3aa: CAGGQGDEKLFF
CDR3nt: TGTGCCGGAGGACAGGGGGATGAAAAACTGTTTTTT

d_gene: TRBD1
v_gene: TRBV10-3
j_gene: TRBJ1-5
abundance: -
CDR3aa: CATTRDREQPQHF
CDR3nt: TGTGCCACCACACGGGACAGGGAACAGCCCCAGCATTTT

d_gene: TRBD2
v_gene: TRBV7-9
j_gene: TRBJ2-1
abundance: -
CDR3aa: CASSARASGHNEQFF
CDR3nt: TGTGCCAGCAGCGCTCGGGCTAGCGGACACAATGAGCAGTTCTTC

d_gene: -
v_gene: TRBV3-1/TRBV3-2
j_gene: TRBJ2-3
abundance: -
CDR3aa: CASSQAAGVANTQYF
CDR3nt: TGTGCCAGCAGCCAAGCGGCAGGGGTAGCAAATACGCAGTATTTT

d_gene: -
v_gene: TRBV5-6
j_gene: TRBJ1-1
abundance: -
CDR3aa: CASSLAGRDTEAFF
CDR3nt: TGTGCCAGCAGCTTGGCGGGCAGGGACACTGAAGCTTTCTTT

d_gene: -
v_gene: TRBV19
j_gene: TRBJ1-5
abundance: -
CDR3aa: CASSIVGGNQPQHF
CDR3nt: TGTGCCAGTAGTATAGTAGGGGGAAATCAGCCCCAGCATTTT

d_gene: TRBD1
v_gene: TRBV5-4
j_gene: TRBJ1-2
abundance: -
CDR3aa: CASSLINRGRDDGYTF
CDR3nt: TGTGCCAGCAGCTTGATAAACAGGGGGCGAGACGATGGCTACACCTTC

d_gene: -
v_gene: TRBV19
j_gene: TRBJ2-1
abundance: -
CDR3aa: CASSIGGYLGNEQFF
CDR3nt: TGTGCCAGTAGTATAGGCGGGTATTTAGGAAATGAGCAGTTCTTC

d_gene: TRBD1
v_gene: TRBV28
j_gene: TRBJ2-5
abundance: -
CDR3aa: CASSTPTGAETQYF
CDR3nt: TGTGCCAGCAGCACACCGACAGGGGCGGAGACCCAGTACTTC

d_gene: -
v_gene: TRBV9
j_gene: TRBJ2-5
abundance: -
CDR3aa: CASSVDGGLETQYF
CDR3nt: TGTGCCAGCAGCGTAGACGGGGGTTTGGAGACCCAGTACTTC

d_gene: -
v_gene: TRBV7-6
j_gene: TRBJ2-5
abundance: -
CDR3aa: CASSQRTAPQETQYF
CDR3nt: TGTGCCAGCAGCCAAAGGACTGCCCCCCAAGAGACCCAGTACTTC

d_gene: -
v_gene: TRBV5-6
j_gene: TRBJ1-6
abundance: -
CDR3aa: CASSYLGAHGSPLHF
CDR3nt: TGTGCCAGCAGCTACCTAGGAGCACATGGTTCACCCCTCCACTTT

d_gene: -
v_gene: TRBV11-2
j_gene: TRBJ2-7
abundance: -
CDR3aa: CASSLFSEQYF
CDR3nt: TGTGCCAGCTCACTATTCTCCGAGCAGTACTTC

d_gene: TRBD1
v_gene: TRBV19
j_gene: TRBJ1-6
abundance: -
CDR3aa: CASSSQGANSPLHF
CDR3nt: TGTGCCAGTAGTTCCCAGGGGGCGAATTCACCCCTCCACTTT

d_gene: -
v_gene: TRBV7-2
j_gene: TRBJ1-2
abundance: few
CDR3aa: CASSPAGGYSLGNYGYTF
CDR3nt: TGTGCCAGCAGCCCGGCCGGGGGGTACAGCTTGGGTAACTATGGCTACACCTTC

d_gene: -
v_gene: TRBV4-1
j_gene: TRBJ1-2
abundance: -
CDR3aa: CASSHLSVNYGYTF
CDR3nt: TGCGCCAGCAGCCATCTCAGCGTGAACTATGGCTACACCTTC

d_gene: TRBD2
v_gene: TRBV5-1
j_gene: TRBJ2-7
abundance: -
CDR3aa: CASSQAGVWYEQYF
CDR3nt: TGCGCCAGCAGCCAAGCGGGAGTTTGGTACGAGCAGTACTTC

d_gene: TRBD1
v_gene: TRBV5-1
j_gene: TRBJ1-4
abundance: -
CDR3aa: CASSLYRGGEKLFF
CDR3nt: TGCGCCAGCAGCTTGTACAGGGGGGGTGAAAAACTGTTTTTT

d_gene: TRBD1
v_gene: TRBV18
j_gene: TRBJ2-5
abundance: -
CDR3aa: CASSPRDSQETQYF
CDR3nt: TGTGCCAGCTCACCCCGGGACAGCCAAGAGACCCAGTACTTC

d_gene: -
v_gene: TRBV6-2/TRBV6-3
j_gene: TRBJ1-5
abundance: -
CDR3aa: CASSSGGFLQNQPQHF
CDR3nt: TGTGCCAGCAGTTCCGGAGGCTTTTTGCAGAATCAGCCCCAGCATTTT

d_gene: -
v_gene: TRBV19
j_gene: TRBJ1-1
abundance: -
CDR3aa: CASSQKYTEAFF
CDR3nt: TGTGCCAGTAGCCAAAAATACACTGAAGCTTTCTTT

d_gene: TRBD1
v_gene: TRBV5-1
j_gene: TRBJ1-2
abundance: -
CDR3aa: CASRGTVNYGYTF
CDR3nt: TGCGCCAGCAGGGGGACAGTCAACTATGGCTACACCTTC

d_gene: TRBD1
v_gene: TRBV4-1
j_gene: TRBJ1-3
abundance: -
CDR3aa: CASSQESARTGEITAGNTIYF
CDR3nt: TGCGCCAGCAGCCAAGAATCAGCCAGGACAGGGGAAATTACTGCTGGAAACACCATATATTTT

d_gene: TRBD1
v_gene: TRBV5-8
j_gene: TRBJ1-5
abundance: -
CDR3aa: CASSLEVGTGGGGRVPQHF
CDR3nt: TGTGCCAGCAGCTTGGAGGTGGGGACAGGGGGCGGAGGTCGTGTGCCCCAGCATTTT

d_gene: TRBD2
v_gene: TRBV19
j_gene: TRBJ2-7
abundance: -
CDR3aa: CASSIVPGGGYEQYF
CDR3nt: TGTGCCAGTAGTATAGTCCCGGGAGGCGGCTACGAGCAGTACTTC

d_gene: TRBD2
v_gene: TRBV5-4
j_gene: TRBJ2-3
abundance: -
CDR3aa: CASSRGTSGRDTQYF
CDR3nt: TGTGCCAGCAGCCGCGGGACTAGCGGGAGAGATACGCAGTATTTT

d_gene: TRBD1
v_gene: TRBV5-6
j_gene: TRBJ1-2
abundance: -
CDR3aa: CASSESPGGLYGYTF
CDR3nt: TGTGCCAGCAGCGAGAGCCCAGGGGGTTTATATGGCTACACCTTC

d_gene: TRBD1
v_gene: TRBV30
j_gene: TRBJ1-1
abundance: -
CDR3aa: CAWIRDRVAFF
CDR3nt: TGTGCCTGGATCCGGGACAGGGTAGCTTTCTTT

d_gene: -
v_gene: TRBV3-1/TRBV3-2
j_gene: TRBJ2-7
abundance: -
CDR3aa: CASSQGTTPGEQYF
CDR3nt: TGTGCCAGCAGCCAAGGGACTACTCCTGGCGAGCAGTACTTC

d_gene: TRBD1
v_gene: TRBV7-8
j_gene: TRBJ2-5
abundance: -
CDR3aa: CASSLRGRREETQYF
CDR3nt: TGTGCCAGCAGCCTCAGGGGGCGCCGAGAAGAGACCCAGTACTTC

d_gene: TRBD1
v_gene: TRBV5-4
j_gene: TRBJ2-7
abundance: -
CDR3aa: CASSLEGQIPSRYF
CDR3nt: TGTGCCAGCAGCTTGGAGGGACAGATCCCCTCGAGGTACTTC

d_gene: -
v_gene: TRBV15
j_gene: TRBJ1-2
abundance: -
CDR3aa: CATSRRSGVDGYTF
CDR3nt: TGTGCCACCAGCAGGAGATCAGGGGTGGATGGCTACACCTTC